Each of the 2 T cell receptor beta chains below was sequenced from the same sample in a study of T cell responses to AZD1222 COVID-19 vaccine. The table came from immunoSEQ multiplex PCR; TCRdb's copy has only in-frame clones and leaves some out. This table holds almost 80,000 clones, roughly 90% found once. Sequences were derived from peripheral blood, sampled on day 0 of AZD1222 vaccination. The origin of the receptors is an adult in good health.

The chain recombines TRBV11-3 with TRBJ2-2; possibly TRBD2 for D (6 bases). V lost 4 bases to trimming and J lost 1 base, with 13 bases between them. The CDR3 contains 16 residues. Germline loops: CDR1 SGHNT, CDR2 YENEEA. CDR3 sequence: CASSSRGALNTGELFF. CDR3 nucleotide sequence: TGTGCCAGCAGCTCCCGCGGGGCGCTGAACACCGGGGAGCTGTTTTTT.

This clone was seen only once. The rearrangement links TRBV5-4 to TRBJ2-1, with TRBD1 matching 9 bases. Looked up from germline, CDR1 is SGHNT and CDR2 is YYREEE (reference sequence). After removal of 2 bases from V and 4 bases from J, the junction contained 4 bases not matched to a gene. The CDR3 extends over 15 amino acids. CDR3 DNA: TGTGCCAGCAGCTTTACAGGGGGCGCGTACAATGAGCAGTTCTTC. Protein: CASSFTGGAYNEQFF.